One T cell receptor (beta chain) is described in this entry. This entry comes from a study of T cells after posttransplantation cyclophosphamide. The CDR3 sequence is 17 residues long. CDR1 SGHTA and CDR2 FQGNSA come from the germline V gene. Trimming removed 6 bases from V and 0 bases from J; junction bases left unmatched: 5. TCRdb keeps only in-frame clones here, not all; method: immunoSEQ multiplex PCR. The table has roughly 70,000 clones, 85% to 95% seen once. Sequenced sample: PBMCs. The chain carries TRBV7-2 and TRBJ2-1; 13 bases line up with TRBD2. The sequence was obtained from a woman aged 25 to 39 in good health and a related stem cell transplant donor. The CDR3, as DNA: TGTGCCAGCAGACTTCGACTAGCGGGGGGCTCCTACAATGAGCAGTTCTTC. Encoded protein: CASRLRLAGGSYNEQFF.